These T cell receptor beta chains were read from a single sample in a study of early T cells in non-severe SARS-CoV-2 infection. Via MiXCR, TCRdb re-called the 5' RACE reads, giving one row per CDR3 protein. The sample has 84,000 or so distinct CDR3 sequences, 11% to 15% seen once; the top ten hold roughly 9.7%. Sequencing used whole blood. Receptors originate from an adult who was a healthcare worker with PCR-confirmed SARS-CoV-2 infection or an uninfected control (not recorded which). CDR3s include the opening cysteine and the closing phenylalanine or tryptophan. D genes are given only for firm matches. Rows may omit the clone size; those that give it use once, few, many or a size class.

j_gene | abundance | v_gene | d_gene | CDR3aa | CDR3nt
TRBJ2-2 | few | TRBV6-4 | NA | CASSPQGTGELFF | TGTGCCAGCAGTCCCCAGGGGACCGGGGAGCTGTTTTTT
TRBJ2-3 | NA | TRBV4-3 | TRBD2 | CASSQVGSGGALNTQYF | TGCGCCAGCAGCCAAGTGGGGAGCGGGGGGGCCCTAAATACGCAGTATTTT
TRBJ2-3 | NA | TRBV18 | NA | CASSPQDTQYF | TGTGCCAGCTCACCACAAGATACGCAGTATTTT
TRBJ2-4 | NA | TRBV28 | NA | CASSFLPRAKNIQYF | TGTGCCAGCAGTTTTCTCCCAAGAGCCAAAAACATTCAGTACTTC
TRBJ2-2 | NA | TRBV9 | TRBD1 | CASSVTGTGNIGELFF | TGTGCCAGCAGCGTTACCGGGACAGGGAATATCGGGGAGCTGTTTTTT
TRBJ1-2 | NA | TRBV28 | NA | CASSSGRAPQYGYTF | TGTGCCAGCAGTTCCGGGCGGGCCCCCCAATATGGCTACACCTTC
TRBJ2-2 | NA | TRBV28 | TRBD2 | CASTATSGAEITNTGELFF | TGTGCCAGCACCGCGACTAGCGGGGCCGAGATTACGAACACCGGGGAGCTGTTTTTT
TRBJ1-1 | few | TRBV12-3/TRBV12-4 | NA | CASSIWDTEAFF | TGTGCCAGCAGTATTTGGGACACTGAAGCTTTCTTT
TRBJ2-3 | NA | TRBV28 | NA | CASSPQWGSTDTQYF | TGTGCCAGCAGTCCCCAGTGGGGCTCCACAGATACGCAGTATTTT
TRBJ2-7 | few | TRBV18 | NA | CASSPPGGNYEQYF | TGTGCCAGCTCCCCCCCGGGCGGAAACTACGAGCAGTACTTC
TRBJ1-1 | many | TRBV7-6 | NA | CASSSSRIGNTEAFF | TGTGCCAGCAGCTCAAGCCGAATAGGGAACACTGAAGCTTTCTTT
TRBJ2-3 | few | TRBV11-2 | TRBD2 | CASSPELAGAADTQYF | TGTGCCAGCAGCCCGGAACTAGCGGGGGCCGCAGATACGCAGTATTTT
TRBJ1-4 | NA | TRBV6-1 | TRBD1 | CASSERDRGFGKLFF | TGTGCCAGCAGTGAGCGAGACAGGGGATTCGGAAAACTGTTTTTT
TRBJ2-7 | few | TRBV18 | NA | CASSPGHLKYEQYF | TGTGCCAGCTCACCGGGGCACCTGAAATACGAGCAGTACTTC
TRBJ2-6 | few | TRBV5-5 | NA | CASSAPLLSFSGANVLTF | TGTGCCAGCAGCGCCCCCCTTCTCTCCTTCTCTGGGGCCAACGTCCTGACTTTC
TRBJ2-1 | NA | TRBV11-1 | NA | CASSYKIAGAGYNEQFF | TGTGCCAGCAGCTACAAAATCGCCGGTGCAGGATACAATGAGCAGTTCTTC
TRBJ2-7 | few | TRBV10-3 | TRBD2 | CASSPLAGDSSYEQYF | TGTGCCAGCTCCCCCTTAGCGGGGGACAGCTCCTACGAGCAGTACTTC
TRBJ2-5 | few | TRBV20-1 | NA | CSARDQTLETQYF | TGCAGTGCTAGAGATCAAACACTAGAGACCCAGTACTTC
TRBJ2-1 | NA | TRBV28 | NA | CASSDYRVPPEQFF | TGTGCCAGCAGTGACTACAGGGTCCCACCCGAGCAGTTCTTC
TRBJ1-2 | NA | TRBV11-2 | TRBD1 | CASSSIGQGGLHF | TGTGCCAGCAGCTCGATCGGACAGGGCGGGCTCCACTTC
TRBJ2-3 | few | TRBV5-1 | NA | CASNEGPSTDTQYF | TGCGCCAGCAATGAGGGGCCCAGCACAGATACGCAGTATTTT
TRBJ1-2 | few | TRBV7-9 | NA | CASSLQTLYGYTF | TGTGCCAGCAGTTTACAGACACTCTATGGCTACACCTTC
TRBJ1-5 | NA | TRBV7-2 | NA | CASSFTLASNQPQHF | TGTGCCAGCAGCTTTACTTTAGCCAGCAATCAGCCCCAGCATTTT
TRBJ1-6 | NA | TRBV3-1 | NA | CASGKNNSPLHF | TGTGCCAGCGGCAAGAATAATTCACCCCTCCACTTT
TRBJ2-2 | NA | TRBV11-2 | TRBD2 | CASSSTSGGRYTGELFF | TGTGCCAGCAGCTCGACTAGCGGGGGGAGGTACACCGGGGAGCTGTTTTTT
TRBJ2-3 | NA | TRBV6-2/TRBV6-3 | NA | CASSYAGDTQYF | TGTGCCAGCAGTTACGCGGGAGATACGCAGTATTTT
TRBJ1-3 | NA | TRBV7-3 | TRBD1 | CASSPGTGLGNTIYF | TGTGCCAGCAGCCCTGGGACAGGGCTTGGAAACACCATATATTTT
TRBJ2-7 | NA | TRBV5-4 | TRBD2 | CASSLGSGDHSYEQYF | TGTGCCAGCAGCTTGGGAAGCGGGGACCACTCCTACGAGCAGTACTTC
TRBJ1-2 | NA | TRBV27 | NA | CASSSRDRPYGYTF | TGTGCCAGCAGTTCCCGAGACCGACCTTATGGCTACACCTTC
TRBJ2-7 | NA | TRBV29-1 | NA | CSVKLSSYEQYF | TGCAGCGTTAAATTGAGTTCCTACGAGCAGTACTTC
TRBJ1-2 | few | TRBV28 | NA | CASSFAYGYTF | TGTGCCAGCAGTTTTGCCTATGGCTACACCTTC
TRBJ2-1 | many | TRBV20-1 | TRBD2 | CSARMLAGGSGDEQFF | TGCAGTGCCCGAATGTTAGCGGGGGGAAGTGGGGATGAGCAGTTCTTC
TRBJ1-2 | NA | TRBV28 | TRBD1 | CASRGGDRADGYTF | TGTGCCAGCAGGGGGGGGGACAGGGCGGACGGCTACACCTTC
TRBJ2-7 | NA | TRBV7-7 | NA | CASSLGQGVYEQYF | TGTGCCAGCAGCTTAGGTCAGGGAGTCTACGAGCAGTACTTC
TRBJ1-2 | NA | TRBV4-2 | NA | CASSAALGYTF | TGTGCCAGCTCCGCAGCTTTGGGCTACACCTTC
TRBJ1-1 | many | TRBV28 | NA | CASSLKGLGAFF | TGTGCCAGCAGTTTGAAGGGTCTTGGAGCTTTCTTT
TRBJ2-5 | NA | TRBV7-2 | TRBD2 | CASSSGTSGGAGQETQYF | TGTGCCAGCAGCTCCGGGACTAGCGGGGGGGCCGGCCAAGAGACCCAGTACTTC
TRBJ2-7 | NA | TRBV27 | TRBD1 | CASSFWTGYPYEQYF | TGTGCCAGCAGTTTCTGGACAGGGTACCCCTACGAGCAGTACTTC
TRBJ2-5 | NA | TRBV10-3 | TRBD1 | CAISEDRVGTQYF | TGTGCCATCAGTGAGGACAGGGTCGGGACCCAGTACTTC
TRBJ1-3 | many | TRBV20-1 | NA | CSARPPGRSYPYSGNTIYF | TGCAGTGCTAGACCTCCGGGACGGAGTTACCCCTACTCTGGAAACACCATATATTTT
TRBJ2-3 | NA | TRBV20-1 | NA | CSARGQQADTQYF | TGCAGTGCTAGAGGCCAGCAGGCAGATACGCAGTATTTT
TRBJ1-1 | few | TRBV7-3 | TRBD1 | CASSSGQGNTEAFF | TGTGCCAGCAGCTCCGGACAGGGGAACACTGAAGCTTTCTTT
TRBJ2-3 | few | TRBV3-1 | NA | CASSQASAGTDTQYF | TGTGCCAGCAGCCAAGCGAGCGCCGGCACAGATACGCAGTATTTT
TRBJ1-5 | once | TRBV7-9 | NA | CASSLNGNLPQHF | TGTGCCAGCAGCTTAAATGGCAATCTGCCCCAGCATTTT
TRBJ1-1 | few | TRBV19 | NA | CATTGPTMNTEAFF | TGTGCCACCACCGGCCCCACAATGAACACTGAAGCTTTCTTT
TRBJ2-1 | few | TRBV20-1 | TRBD2 | CSARTSGITLLQFF | TGCAGTGCTAGGACTAGCGGGATTACCCTCCTCCAGTTCTTC
TRBJ1-1 | many | TRBV7-2 | NA | CASSPWASNTEAFF | TGTGCCAGCAGCCCCTGGGCCTCGAACACTGAAGCTTTCTTT
TRBJ1-3 | once | TRBV28 | NA | CASSPLTGGNTIYF | TGTGCCAGCAGTCCCCTGACGGGGGGAAACACCATATATTTT
TRBJ1-2 | many | TRBV20-1 | NA | CSARIDTRNYGYTF | TGCAGTGCTAGAATCGACACCCGGAACTATGGCTACACCTTC
TRBJ2-2 | many | TRBV20-1 | NA | CSARDPGLVAGELFF | TGCAGTGCTAGAGATCCCGGCCTAGTCGCCGGGGAGCTGTTTTTT
TRBJ1-3 | NA | TRBV20-1 | NA | CSARVPSSGNTIYF | TGCAGTGCTAGAGTACCGAGCTCTGGAAACACCATATATTTT
TRBJ2-3 | NA | TRBV7-2 | TRBD1 | CAGRGNTDTQYF | TGTGCCGGCAGGGGGAACACAGATACGCAGTATTTT
TRBJ1-4 | NA | TRBV3-1 | NA | CASSQLDKNEKLFF | TGTGCCAGCAGCCAGCTCGACAAAAATGAAAAACTGTTTTTT